The clone carrying this TCR beta chain appeared many times. Antigen unknown. RNA transcripts provided the template for amplifying TCR beta CDR3 regions. Investigators did first-round RT-PCR with HTBI primers, then second-round multiplex PCR. TCRdb passed the multiplex PCR reads through MiXCR, listing each CDR3 protein once. The table lists tens of thousands of distinct CDR3 sequences, roughly 46% of them singletons. The sample comes from a study of Graves' ophthalmopathy and Graves' hyperthyroidism. Study results and caveats: In separating ophthalmopathy from stable hyperthyroidism, a 13-signature model achieved around 85% sensitivity and 81.08% specificity. Detected in blood as well were most expanded thyroid clonotypes with frequency above 0.001.

The study enrolled ophthalmopathy donors with moderate-to-severe activity, CAS ≥3, NOSPECS ≥4 and duration under 3 months. Isolation of PBMCs was performed using roughly 10 ml of fresh peripheral blood. V lost 3 bases and J lost 0, with 18 bases in between. Germline CDR1 LNHDA, CDR2 SQIVND (reference sequence). CDR3 length equals 18 residues. The receptor comes from an adult woman with Graves' ophthalmopathy. J is TRBJ2-1 and V is TRBV19; TRBD2 is a possible D gene (5 bases). Sample: peripheral blood. CDR3 loop: CASSILGSSFGSYNEQFF. The CDR3 DNA sequence: TGTGCCAGTAGTATTTTAGGATCTAGCTTTGGCTCCTACAATGAGCAGTTCTTC.